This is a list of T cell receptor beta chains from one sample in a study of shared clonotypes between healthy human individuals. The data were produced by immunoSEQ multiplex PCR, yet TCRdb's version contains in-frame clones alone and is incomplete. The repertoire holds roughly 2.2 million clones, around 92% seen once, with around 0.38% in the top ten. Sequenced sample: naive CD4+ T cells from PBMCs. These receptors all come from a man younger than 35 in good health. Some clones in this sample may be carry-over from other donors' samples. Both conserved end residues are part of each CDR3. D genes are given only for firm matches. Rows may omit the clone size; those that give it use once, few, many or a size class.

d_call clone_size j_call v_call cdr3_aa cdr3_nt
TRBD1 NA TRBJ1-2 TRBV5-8 CASSLLGQGARIQNTF TGTGCCAGCAGCTTGTTGGGACAGGGGGCGCGTATCCAGAACACCTTC
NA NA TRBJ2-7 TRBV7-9 CASSTRSSYEQYF TGTGCCAGCAGCACCCGCAGCAGCTACGAGCAGTACTTC
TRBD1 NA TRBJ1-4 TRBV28 CASRNGQGYEKLFF TGTGCCAGCAGAAACGGACAGGGCTACGAAAAACTGTTTTTT
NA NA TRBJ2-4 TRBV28 CASSLPGAEEYF TGTGCCAGCAGTTTACCCGGGGCAGAGGAGTACTTC
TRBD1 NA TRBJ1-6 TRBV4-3 CASSHRDRDSPLHF TGCGCCAGCAGCCACCGGGACAGGGACTCACCCCTCCACTTT
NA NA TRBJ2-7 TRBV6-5 CASRTLGRTFF TGTGCCAGCAGAACTCTTGGACGGACGTTCTTC
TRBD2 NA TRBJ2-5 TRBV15 CATSRAGAETQYF TGTGCCACCTCGAGAGCGGGAGCAGAGACCCAGTACTTC
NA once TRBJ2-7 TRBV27 CASSLWRGQEQYF TGTGCCAGCAGTTTATGGAGGGGGCAGGAGCAGTACTTC
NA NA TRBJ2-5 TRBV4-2 CASSQDRETQYF TGTGCCAGCAGCCAAGATCGAGAGACCCAGTACTTC
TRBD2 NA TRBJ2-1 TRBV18 CASSPRLAGPTYNEQFF TGTGCCAGCTCACCAAGACTAGCGGGACCCACCTACAATGAGCAGTTCTTC
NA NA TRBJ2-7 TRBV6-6 CASSYPRDTYEQYF TGTGCCAGCAGTTACCCCCGGGACACCTACGAGCAGTACTTC
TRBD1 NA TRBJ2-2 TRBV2 CASGTGVSTGELFF TGTGCCAGCGGGACAGGGGTTTCCACCGGGGAGCTGTTTTTT
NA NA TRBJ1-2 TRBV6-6 CASSYVFSYGYTF TGTGCCAGCAGTTACGTGTTTAGCTATGGCTACACCTTC
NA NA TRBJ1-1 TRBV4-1 CASSLGTGNTEAFF TGCGCCAGCAGCCTTGGGACGGGGAACACTGAAGCTTTCTTT
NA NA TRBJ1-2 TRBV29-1 CSVGPVDGYTF TGCAGCGTGGGGCCGGTGGATGGCTACACCTTC
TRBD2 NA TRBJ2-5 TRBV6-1 CASSVGLAGGQETQYF TGTGCCAGCAGTGTTGGACTAGCGGGAGGTCAAGAGACCCAGTACTTC
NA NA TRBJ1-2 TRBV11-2 CASSHRTLSPYGYTF TGTGCCAGCAGCCATAGGACCCTCAGTCCGTATGGCTACACCTTC
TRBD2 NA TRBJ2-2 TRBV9 CASSVGTSGRTGELFF TGTGCCAGCAGCGTAGGGACTAGCGGGAGAACCGGGGAGCTGTTTTTT
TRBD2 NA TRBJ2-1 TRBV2 CASRSAGGTYNEQFF TGTGCCAGCAGATCAGCGGGAGGGACCTACAATGAGCAGTTCTTC
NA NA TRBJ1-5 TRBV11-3 CASSFRRARQPQHF TGTGCCAGCAGCTTTCGCAGGGCGAGGCAGCCCCAGCATTTT
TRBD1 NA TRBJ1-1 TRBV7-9 CASSLIRQGWNTEAFF TGTGCCAGCAGTCTAATACGACAGGGCTGGAACACTGAAGCTTTCTTT
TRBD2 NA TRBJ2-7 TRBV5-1 CASSPGLAGDEQYF TGCGCCAGCAGCCCGGGGCTAGCGGGAGACGAGCAGTACTTC
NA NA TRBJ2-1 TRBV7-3 CASSLGSTRSYNEQFF TGTGCCAGCAGCTTAGGGTCGACCCGATCCTACAATGAGCAGTTCTTC
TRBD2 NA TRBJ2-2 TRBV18 CASSPSSGTLNTGELFF TGTGCCAGCTCACCGTCTAGCGGGACCTTAAACACCGGGGAGCTGTTTTTT
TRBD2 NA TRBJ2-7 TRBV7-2 CASSLAAGGYEQYF TGTGCCAGCAGCTTAGCAGCGGGGGGTTACGAGCAGTACTTC
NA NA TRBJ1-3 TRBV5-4 CASSPRWGSGNTIYF TGTGCCAGCAGCCCTCGGTGGGGCTCTGGAAACACCATATATTTT
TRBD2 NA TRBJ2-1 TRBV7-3 CASSLTGTSGRNYEQFF TGTGCCAGCAGCTTAACCGGGACTAGCGGGAGGAATTATGAGCAGTTCTTC
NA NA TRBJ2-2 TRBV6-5 CASSYSPPDGELFF TGTGCCAGCAGTTACTCTCCTCCCGACGGGGAGCTGTTTTTT
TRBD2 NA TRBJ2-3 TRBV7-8 CASSTWTSGITDTQYF TGTGCCAGCAGCACCTGGACTAGCGGGATCACAGATACGCAGTATTTT
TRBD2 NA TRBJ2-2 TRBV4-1 CASSQLTGLVFFTGELFF TGCGCCAGCAGCCAATTGACGGGACTAGTTTTCTTTACCGGGGAGCTGTTTTTT
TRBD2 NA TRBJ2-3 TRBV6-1 CASSGIPGLAGSTDTQYF TGTGCCAGCAGTGGGATCCCGGGACTAGCGGGGAGCACAGATACGCAGTATTTT
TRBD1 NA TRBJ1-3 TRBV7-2 CASSSDSGQGAGNTIYF TGTGCCAGCAGCTCGGATTCGGGACAGGGGGCTGGAAACACCATATATTTT
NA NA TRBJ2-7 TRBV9 CASSALGGEQYF TGTGCCAGCAGCGCCCTAGGTGGCGAGCAGTACTTC
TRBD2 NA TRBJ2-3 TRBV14 CASSQELAGSDTQYF TGTGCCAGCAGCCAAGAATTAGCGGGATCAGATACGCAGTATTTT
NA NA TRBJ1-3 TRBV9 CASSARPAIIENTIYF TGTGCCAGCAGCGCCCGTCCGGCAATAATAGAAAACACCATATATTTT
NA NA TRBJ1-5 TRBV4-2 CASSQVTGSGTSSRQPQHF TGTGCCAGCAGCCAAGTTACAGGGAGCGGAACCTCAAGTCGTCAGCCCCAGCATTTT
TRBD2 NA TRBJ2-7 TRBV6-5 CASSSPGGRPNEQYF TGTGCCAGCAGTTCCCCGGGGGGTAGACCCAACGAGCAGTACTTC
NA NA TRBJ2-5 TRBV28 CASSLGGSRAGETQYF TGTGCCAGCAGTTTAGGTGGATCGCGGGCTGGCGAGACCCAGTACTTC
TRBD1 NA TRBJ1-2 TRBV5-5 CASSGRDRLNYGYTF TGTGCCAGCAGCGGACGGGACAGGTTAAACTATGGCTACACCTTC
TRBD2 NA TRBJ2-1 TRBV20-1 CSARERDEQFF TGCAGTGCTAGGGAGCGGGACGAGCAGTTCTTC
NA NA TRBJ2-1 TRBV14 CASSQVGSWGDEQFF TGTGCCAGCAGCCAAGTCGGAAGCTGGGGCGATGAGCAGTTCTTC
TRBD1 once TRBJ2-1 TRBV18 CASSLGTGENYNEQFF TGTGCCAGCTCACTTGGGACAGGGGAGAACTACAATGAGCAGTTCTTC